These 19 T cell receptor beta chains came from one sample sequenced in a study of blood T cells in healthy people across ages. A second PCR of about 7 to 12 cycles used a sample-barcoded 5' primer and a J-beta primer mix. Via MiXCR, TCRdb re-called the 5' RACE reads, giving one row per CDR3 protein. The sample contains roughly 700,000 distinct CDR3 sequences, about 30% of which appear only once. Material for sequencing was blood. The receptors come from a woman older than 75 in good health.

To note about this clonotype: At one boundary the junction diverges from the germline segment, which might be a read error. The chain couples TRBV20-1 to TRBJ2-7, with TRBD2 matching over 10 bases. This CDR3 contains 15 residues. The germline CDR1 and CDR2 sequences are DFQATT and SNEGSKA (reference sequence). CDR3 DNA: TGCAGTGCCAGAGTGCTAGCGGGAGAAACCTACGAGCAGTACTTC. This sequence encodes CSARVLAGETYEQYF.

The CDR3 bases are TGTGCCAGCAGCGCGACTAGCGGGAGTCACAGTGAGCAGTTCTTC. It codes for CASSATSGSHSEQFF. This sequence joins TRBV11-3 and TRBJ2-1; TRBD2 aligns across 12 bases. Germline values: CDR1 SGHNT, CDR2 YENEEA. V shed 5 bases and J 9 bases; nucleotides not matched to a gene: 8. This CDR3 spans 15 amino acids. Drawing the rest from reference TRBV11-3 and TRBJ2-1, the complete variable domain is EAGVVQSPRYKIIEKKQPVAFWCNPISGHNTLYWYLQNLGQGPELLIRYENEEAVDDSQLPKDRFSAERLKGVDSTLKIQPAELGDSAVYLCASSATSGSHSEQFFGPGTRLTVL.

This clonotype was detected only a few times. The chain employs TRBV4-1 and TRBJ1-1, with 7 positions matching TRBD1. The CDR3 covers 15 residues. The trim removed 0 bases at V and 8 bases at J, leaving 9 bases unmatched. The germline V gene encodes CDR1 MGHRA and CDR2 YSYEKL. The CDR3 spells CASSQDLGQFLEAFF. CDR3 DNA sequence: TGCGCCAGCAGCCAAGATCTGGGACAGTTCCTCGAAGCTTTCTTT.

A remark on this clonotype: A read error may explain this, as a much larger clone is one base away. The gene calls are TRBV11-2 and TRBJ2-7; possibly TRBD1 or TRBD2 for D (5 bases each). V was pared by 7 bases and J by 6 bases, with 19 bases between. Per the germline V gene, CDR1 is SGHAT and CDR2 is FQNNGV. The CDR3 spans 14 residues. The CDR3 DNA sequence: TGTGCCAGCACCGTAGGAGGTTTGGGGGTCGAGCAGTACTTC. It encodes CASTVGGLGVEQYF.

On this clonotype: Given a much more abundant clone one base away, this may be a read error. The rearrangement uses TRBV20-1 and TRBJ2-7; 8 nucleotides line up with TRBD1. The germline V gene has CDR1 DFQATT and CDR2 SNEGSKA (reference sequence). V shed 0 bases, J shed 0 bases, and the junction held 13 bases outside the gene matches. The CDR3 extends over 18 amino acids. The CDR3 DNA sequence: TGCAGTGCTAGAGACCTGTTCCATGGACAGGGAGACTCCTACGAGCAGTACTTC. Translation gives CSARDLFHGQGDSYEQYF.

Concerning this clonotype itself: This may stem from a read error, because a much larger clone lies one nucleotide away. V gene TRBV20-1 combines with J gene TRBJ2-1; tentative D call: TRBD2 (6 bases). This CDR3 spans 15 amino acids. V lost 2 bases, J lost 6 bases, and 17 bases lay in between. Germline CDR1 DFQATT, CDR2 SNEGSKA (reference sequence). The CDR3 DNA sequence: TGCAGTGCTAGACTCGCAGGACTAACCCGCAATGAGCAGTTCTTC. It is translated as CSARLAGLTRNEQFF.

This clonotype was picked up many times. The rearrangement joins TRBV7-6 to TRBJ2-3; D perhaps matches TRBD1 (5 bases). The CDR3 covers 13 residues. Germline lookup yields CDR1 SGHVS and CDR2 FNYEAQ. V lost 5 bases and J 6 bases, leaving 12 bases between the germline ends. The CDR3 spells CASSRNPGDTQYF. The CDR3 nucleotides read TGTGCCAGCAGCCGTAACCCAGGGGATACGCAGTATTTT.

In its sample, this clonotype was seen a few times. Here the CDR3 reads CSVGGPGSNQPQHF. The CDR3 nucleotides are TGCAGTGTTGGGGGTCCGGGGAGCAATCAGCCCCAGCATTTT. The rearrangement joins TRBV20-1 to TRBJ1-5, with a tentative D call TRBD1 (5 bases). The V gene's germline CDR1 is DFQATT and CDR2 SNEGSKA (reference sequence). CDR3 length equals 14 residues. Trimming stripped 7 bases from V and 1 base from J, with 14 bases between.

About this clonotype itself: The conserved phenylalanine or tryptophan normally closing the CDR3 is absent here, so this likely arose from a read error. The chain recombines TRBV7-2 with TRBJ2-3; D possibly corresponds to TRBD2 (5 bases). Germline V gene lookup returns CDR1 SGHTA and CDR2 FQGNSA. The length of the CDR3 is 13 residues. CDR3: CANSLDRGDTQYC. The CDR3 DNA reads TGTGCCAACAGCTTAGATCGGGGTGATACGCAGTATTGT.

There are many counts of this clonotype. The V call is TRBV4-2, the J call TRBJ1-2; no clear D. V was trimmed by 0 bases and J by 3 bases, leaving 5 bases between them. Per the germline V gene, CDR1 is LGHNA and CDR2 is YNFKEQ. This CDR3 spans 13 amino acids. CDR3 in DNA: TGTGCCAGCAGCCAAGAAACGGACTATGGCTACACCTTC. Amino acid sequence: CASSQETDYGYTF.

The J gene is TRBJ2-5, the V gene TRBV20-1; TRBD1 matches at 8 bases. V dropped 6 bases and J dropped 5; count of bases not matched to a gene: 11. The CDR3 covers 14 residues. Per germline, CDR1 DFQATT and CDR2 SNEGSKA (reference sequence). The CDR3 region is CSAAALDRAETQYF. The CDR3 bases are TGCAGTGCCGCAGCCTTGGACAGGGCGGAGACCCAGTACTTC.

The V and J genes are TRBV7-2 and TRBJ2-1; 12 positions agree with TRBD2. With 0 bases clipped from V and 1 base from J, the junction kept 1 base outside the gene matches. Germline CDR1 and CDR2: SGHTA and FQGNSA. CDR3 length: 17 amino acids. The CDR3 loop reads CASSLAGTSGSYNEQFF. The DNA for the CDR3 is TGTGCCAGCAGCTTAGCAGGGACTAGCGGGTCCTACAATGAGCAGTTCTTC.

The chain links TRBV6-1 to TRBJ2-6; 7 bases fit TRBD1. Germline CDR1 is MNHNS and CDR2 is SASEGT. Trimming at V came to 6 bases and at J to 0 bases, leaving 8 bases not matched to a gene. This CDR3 comprises 17 residues. The chain's CDR3 is CASRLGQIISGANVLTF. The CDR3, as DNA: TGTGCCAGCAGACTGGGACAGATCATCTCTGGGGCCAACGTCCTGACTTTC.

In this sample, this clonotype turned up many times. V gene TRBV12-3 or TRBV12-4 combines with J gene TRBJ1-2; 7 nucleotides line up with TRBD1. This CDR3 comprises 14 residues. Germline trimming cut 1 base from V and 6 bases from J; bases unmatched to any gene: 5. In nucleotides, the CDR3 is TGTGCCAGCAGTTTAGGCCTTACAGGGGATGGCTACACCTTC. Protein: CASSLGLTGDGYTF.

In its sample, this clonotype was seen many times. The chain carries TRBV28 and TRBJ1-2; D is unclear. The CDR3 extends over 14 amino acids. The germline V gene encodes CDR1 MDHEN and CDR2 SYDVKM. V lost 7 bases to trimming and J lost 3 bases, with 15 bases between them. This CDR3 is CASTPEWFDYGYTF. CDR3 in DNA: TGTGCCAGCACTCCTGAATGGTTTGACTATGGCTACACCTTC.

On this clonotype itself: This sequence may be a read error, since a much larger clone differs from it by one base. The rearrangement links TRBV5-1 to TRBJ2-5; maybe TRBD1 (6 bases). Trimming took off 4 bases at V and 5 bases at J, with 12 bases between the two ends. The CDR3 is 13 amino acids. The germline gives CDR1 SGHRS, CDR2 YFSETQ. The CDR3 bases are TGCGCCAGCAGCCTTGCGGACAGTGAGACCCAGTACTTC. The encoded protein is CASSLADSETQYF.

Ten or more counts support this clonotype. The chain employs TRBV3-1 and TRBJ2-7; 9 nucleotides align to TRBD1. CDR3 length: 14 amino acids. The V segment lost 5 bases and the J segment 6 bases; nucleotides outside the gene matches: 8. The germline V gene has CDR1 LGHDT and CDR2 YNNKEL (reference sequence). The CDR3: CASSTGTGRAEQYF. The CDR3 nucleotides read TGTGCCAGCAGCACCGGGACAGGGCGGGCCGAGCAGTACTTC.

Concerning this clonotype itself: A much larger clone differs by one base, so this may be a read error. The rearrangement joins TRBV3-1 to TRBJ2-4; 7 nucleotides match TRBD1. The CDR3 runs 19 residues. Trimming cost V 5 bases and J 0 bases; bases outside gene matches: 16. Germline V gene sequence: CDR1 LGHDT, CDR2 YNNKEL (reference sequence). CDR3 sequence: CASSEVRGQRSLAKNIQYF. The CDR3 nucleotides are TGTGCCAGCAGCGAAGTCCGGGGACAGAGGTCCTTAGCCAAAAACATTCAGTACTTC.

To note about this clonotype: A much bigger clone sits one base away, suggesting this may be a read error. V gene TRBV6-6 combines with J gene TRBJ1-4; unclear D gene. The V gene's germline CDR1 is MNHNY and CDR2 SVGAGI (reference sequence). V gave up 4 bases and J gave up 4 bases, with 7 bases separating them. The CDR3 has 13 residues. The CDR3 spells CASSCTVNEKLFF. The DNA of the CDR3 is TGTGCCAGCAGTTGCACCGTTAATGAAAAACTGTTTTTT.